This record covers a single T cell receptor beta chain. Its antigen is not identified. Alongside a J-beta primer mix, a sample-barcoded 5' primer served in a second PCR lasting roughly 6 to 11 cycles. One entry per CDR3 protein, called by TCRdb with MiXCR from the 5' RACE reads. The sample yields some 1,800,000 distinct CDR3 sequences, around 40% seen once. This record belongs to a study of blood T cells in healthy people across ages. Study-level results: Observed TCR beta diversity per million T cells went down as age went up. This fall followed a roughly linear course with age. Estimates of diversity drawn from one million T cells were considered underestimates.

This clonotype was obtained from a human donor in good health. Sequencing used blood.

CDR3 sequence (DNA): TGCAGCGTTTCTGGGGGCGCGGAGGAGACCCAGTACTTC. Translation: CSVSGGAEETQYF. The chain recombines TRBV29-1 with TRBJ2-4; maybe TRBD1 (6 bases). The J call may be mistaken, given a closer DNA end match to TRBJ2-5. The germline gives CDR1 SQVTM, CDR2 ANQGSEA. CDR3 length: 13 residues.